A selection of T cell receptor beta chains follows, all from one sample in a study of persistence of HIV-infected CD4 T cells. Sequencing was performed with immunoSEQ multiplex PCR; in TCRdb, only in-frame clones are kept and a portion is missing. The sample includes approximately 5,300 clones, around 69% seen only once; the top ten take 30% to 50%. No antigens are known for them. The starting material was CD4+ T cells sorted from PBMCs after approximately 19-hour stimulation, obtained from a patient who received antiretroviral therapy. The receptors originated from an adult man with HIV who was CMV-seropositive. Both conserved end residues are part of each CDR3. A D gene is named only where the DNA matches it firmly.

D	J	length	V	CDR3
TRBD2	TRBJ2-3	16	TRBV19	CASASWTSGSTDTQYF
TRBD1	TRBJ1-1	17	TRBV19	CASSYAGTGGPNTEAFF
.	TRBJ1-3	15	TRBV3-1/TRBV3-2	CASSQAMTAGNTIYF
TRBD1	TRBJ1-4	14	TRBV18	CASSKTGGGEKLFF
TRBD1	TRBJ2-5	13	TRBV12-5	CASGPEGGTTQYF
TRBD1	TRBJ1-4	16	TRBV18	CASSLASGQGNEKLFF
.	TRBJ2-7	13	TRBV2	CASRLQGSYEQYF
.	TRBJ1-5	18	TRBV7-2	CASSFHGAESGNLQPQHF
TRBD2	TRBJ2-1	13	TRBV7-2	CASRGLAGNEQFF
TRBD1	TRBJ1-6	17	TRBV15	CATSRAYRGSYNSPLHF
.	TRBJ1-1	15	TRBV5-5	CASSTDPLGNTEAFF
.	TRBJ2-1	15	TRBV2	CASGSWGGLAHEQFF
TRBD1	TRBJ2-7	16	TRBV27	CASSSLLTGGSYEQYF
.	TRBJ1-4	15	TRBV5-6	CASSSTVTPNEKLFF
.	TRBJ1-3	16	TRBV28	CASSLHGTKAGNTIYF
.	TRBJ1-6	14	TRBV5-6	CASSLNGPNSPLHF
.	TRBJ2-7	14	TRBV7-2	CASSLAKASYEQYF
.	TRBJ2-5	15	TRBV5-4	CASSLDQGHGETQYF
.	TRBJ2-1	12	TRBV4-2	CASSQDIGEQFF
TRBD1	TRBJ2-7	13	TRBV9	CASSAQGAYEQYF
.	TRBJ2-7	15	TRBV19	CASSISDSLAYEQYF
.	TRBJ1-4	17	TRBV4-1	CASSQEGAQLQTEKLFF
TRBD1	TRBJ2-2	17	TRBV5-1	CASSLSGTGLNTGELFF
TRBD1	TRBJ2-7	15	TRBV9	CASSVEGQGRNEQYF
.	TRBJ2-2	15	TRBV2	CASSDGAAHTGELFF
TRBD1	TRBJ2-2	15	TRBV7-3	CASRLGTGLSGELFF
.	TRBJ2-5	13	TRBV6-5	CASSYQHRETQYF
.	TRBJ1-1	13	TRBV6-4	CASRQGQNTEAFF
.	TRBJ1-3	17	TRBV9	CASSPLVGLISGNTIYF
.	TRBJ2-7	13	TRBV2	CASTGVISYEQYF
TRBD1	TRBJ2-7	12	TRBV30	CAGLGQGYEQYF
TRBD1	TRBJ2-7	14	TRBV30	CAWIKQGLPYEQYF
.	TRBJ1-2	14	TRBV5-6	CASSFTGSGYGYTF
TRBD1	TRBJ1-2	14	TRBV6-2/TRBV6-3	CASSWDSSFYGYTF
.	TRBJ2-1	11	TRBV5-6	CASSSRNEQFF
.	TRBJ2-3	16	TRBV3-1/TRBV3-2	CASQFLTRRNTDTQYF
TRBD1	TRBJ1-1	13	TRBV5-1	CASSTGQGARAFF
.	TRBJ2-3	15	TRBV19	CASSMRDGGTDTQYF
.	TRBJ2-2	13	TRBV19	CASKGGTAGELFF
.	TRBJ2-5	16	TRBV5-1	CASSLGTVGLMETQYF
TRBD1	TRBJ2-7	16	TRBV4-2	CASSQEGTGGWYEQYF
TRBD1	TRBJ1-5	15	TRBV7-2	CASSTRGTGDQPQHF